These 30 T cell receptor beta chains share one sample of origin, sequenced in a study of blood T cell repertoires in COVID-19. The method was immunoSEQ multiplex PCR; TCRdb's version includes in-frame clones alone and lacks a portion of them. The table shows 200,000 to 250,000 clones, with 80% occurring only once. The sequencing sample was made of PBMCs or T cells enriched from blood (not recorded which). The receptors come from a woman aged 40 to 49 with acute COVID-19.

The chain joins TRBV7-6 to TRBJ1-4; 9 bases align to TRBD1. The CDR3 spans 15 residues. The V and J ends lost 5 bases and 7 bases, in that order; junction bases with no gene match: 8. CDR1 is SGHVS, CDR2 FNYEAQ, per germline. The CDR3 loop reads CASSPSGQGVEKLFF. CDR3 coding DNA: TGTGCCAGCAGCCCATCGGGACAGGGAGTTGAAAAACTGTTTTTT.

CDR3 residues: CSAYRQNGYTF. The CDR3, as DNA: TGCAGTGCGTACAGACAAAATGGCTACACCTTC. This chain uses TRBV20-1 with TRBJ1-2, with D hard to call. The germline gives CDR1 DFQATT, CDR2 SNEGSKA (reference sequence). V gave up 6 bases and J gave up 6 bases, with 11 bases separating them. This CDR3 contains 11 residues.

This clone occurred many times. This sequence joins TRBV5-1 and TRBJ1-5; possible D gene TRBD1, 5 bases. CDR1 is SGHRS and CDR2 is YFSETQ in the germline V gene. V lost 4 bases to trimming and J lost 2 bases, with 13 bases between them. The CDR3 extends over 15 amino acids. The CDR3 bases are TGCGCCAGCAGCCTTGGGCCGGGGGGCAATCAGCCCCAGCATTTT. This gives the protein CASSLGPGGNQPQHF.

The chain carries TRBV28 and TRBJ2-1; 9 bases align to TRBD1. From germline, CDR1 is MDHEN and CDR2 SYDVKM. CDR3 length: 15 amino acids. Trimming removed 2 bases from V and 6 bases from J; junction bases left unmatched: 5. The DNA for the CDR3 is TGTGCCAGCAGTTTACCGGACAGGGGCGGCAATGAGCAGTTCTTC. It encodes CASSLPDRGGNEQFF.

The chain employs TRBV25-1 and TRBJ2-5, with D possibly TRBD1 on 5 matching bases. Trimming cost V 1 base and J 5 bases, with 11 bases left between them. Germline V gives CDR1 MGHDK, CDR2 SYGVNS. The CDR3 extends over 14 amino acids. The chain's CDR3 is CASSEFRPGETQYF. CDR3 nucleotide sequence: TGTGCCAGCAGTGAATTTCGCCCAGGGGAGACCCAGTACTTC.

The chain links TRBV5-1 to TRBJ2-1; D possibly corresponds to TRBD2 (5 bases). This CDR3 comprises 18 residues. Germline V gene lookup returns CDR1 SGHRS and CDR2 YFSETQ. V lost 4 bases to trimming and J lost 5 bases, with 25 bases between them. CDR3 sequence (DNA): TGCGCCAGCAGCCCTAACCCCTCGCTGGCAGCCGGGGACAATGAGCAGTTCTTC. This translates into CASSPNPSLAAGDNEQFF.

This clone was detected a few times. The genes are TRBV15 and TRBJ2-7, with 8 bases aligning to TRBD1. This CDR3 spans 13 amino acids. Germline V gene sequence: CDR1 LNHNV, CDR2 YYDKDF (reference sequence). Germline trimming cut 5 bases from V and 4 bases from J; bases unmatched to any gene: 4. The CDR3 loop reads CATSPGQGYEQYF. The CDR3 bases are TGTGCCACCAGCCCCGGACAGGGTTACGAGCAGTACTTC.

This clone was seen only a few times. DNA of the CDR3: TGTGCCAGCAGCCAAACCTCCCCATTCGGGGAGACCCAGTACTTC. Protein sequence: CASSQTSPFGETQYF. V gene TRBV3-1 (or the pseudogene TRBV3-2) combines with J gene TRBJ2-5; D not certain. V lost 2 bases to trimming and J lost 5 bases, with 15 bases between them. The CDR3 runs 15 residues. The V gene's germline CDR1 is LGHDT and CDR2 YNNKEL (reference sequence).

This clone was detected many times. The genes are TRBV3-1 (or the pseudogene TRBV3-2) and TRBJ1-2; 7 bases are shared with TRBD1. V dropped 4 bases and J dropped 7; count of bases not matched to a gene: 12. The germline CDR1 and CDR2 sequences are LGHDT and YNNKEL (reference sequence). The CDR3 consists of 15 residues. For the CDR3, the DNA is TGTGCCAGCAGCCCCCAGACAGGGTGGGCGGGTGGCTACACCTTC. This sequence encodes CASSPQTGWAGGYTF.

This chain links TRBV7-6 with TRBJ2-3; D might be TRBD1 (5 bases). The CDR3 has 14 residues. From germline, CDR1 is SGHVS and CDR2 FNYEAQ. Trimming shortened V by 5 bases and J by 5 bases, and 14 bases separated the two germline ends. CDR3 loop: CASSVRTTLDTQYF. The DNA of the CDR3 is TGTGCCAGCAGCGTAAGGACAACATTAGATACGCAGTATTTT.

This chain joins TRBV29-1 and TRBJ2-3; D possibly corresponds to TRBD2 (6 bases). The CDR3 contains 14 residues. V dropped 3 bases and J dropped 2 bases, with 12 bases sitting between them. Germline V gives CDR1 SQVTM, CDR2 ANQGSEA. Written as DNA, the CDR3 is TGCAGCGTTGATACGGGACTGAACACAGATACGCAGTATTTT. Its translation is CSVDTGLNTDTQYF.

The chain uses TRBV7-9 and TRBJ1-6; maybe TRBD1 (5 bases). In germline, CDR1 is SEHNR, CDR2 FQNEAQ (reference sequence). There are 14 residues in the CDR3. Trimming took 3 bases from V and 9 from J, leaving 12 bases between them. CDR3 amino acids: CASSLGGGGSPLHF. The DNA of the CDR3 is TGTGCCAGCAGCTTGGGGGGAGGTGGTTCACCCCTCCACTTT.

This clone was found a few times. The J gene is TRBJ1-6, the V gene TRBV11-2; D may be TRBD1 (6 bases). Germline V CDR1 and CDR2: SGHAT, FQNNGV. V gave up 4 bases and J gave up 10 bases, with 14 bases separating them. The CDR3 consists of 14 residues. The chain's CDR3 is CASSSYREGSPLHF. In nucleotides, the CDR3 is TGTGCCAGCAGCTCCTACAGGGAAGGGTCACCCCTCCACTTT.

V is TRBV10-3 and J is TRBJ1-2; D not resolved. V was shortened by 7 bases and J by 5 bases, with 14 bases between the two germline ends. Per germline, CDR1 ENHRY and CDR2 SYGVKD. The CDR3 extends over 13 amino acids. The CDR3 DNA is TGTGCCATCAACGGTGATACCGGGTATGGCTACACCTTC. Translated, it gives CAINGDTGYGYTF.

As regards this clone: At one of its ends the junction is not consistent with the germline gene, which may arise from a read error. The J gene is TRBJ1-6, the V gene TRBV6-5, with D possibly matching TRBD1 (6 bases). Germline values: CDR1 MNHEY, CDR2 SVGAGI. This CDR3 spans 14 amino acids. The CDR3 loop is CASSSPQGRSPLHF. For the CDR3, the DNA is TGTGCCAGTAGTTCGCCACAGGGTAGATCACCCCTCCACTTT.

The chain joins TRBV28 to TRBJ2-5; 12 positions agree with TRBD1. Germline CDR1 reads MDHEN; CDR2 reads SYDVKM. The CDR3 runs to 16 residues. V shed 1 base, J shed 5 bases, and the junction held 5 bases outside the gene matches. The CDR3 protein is CASSLYGTGGDETQYF. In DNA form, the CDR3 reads TGTGCCAGCAGTTTATACGGGACAGGGGGCGACGAGACCCAGTACTTC. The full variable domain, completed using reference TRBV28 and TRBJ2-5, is DVKVTQSSRYLVKRTGEKVFLECVQDMDHENMFWYRQDPGLGLRLIYFSYDVKMKEKGDIPEGYSVSREKKERFSLILESASTNQTSMYLCASSLYGTGGDETQYFGPGTRLLVL.

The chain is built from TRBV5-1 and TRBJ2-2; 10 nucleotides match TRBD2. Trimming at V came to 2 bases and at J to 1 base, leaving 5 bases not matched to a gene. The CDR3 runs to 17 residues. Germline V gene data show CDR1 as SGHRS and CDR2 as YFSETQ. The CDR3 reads CASSLSGGAVNTGELFF. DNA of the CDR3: TGCGCCAGCAGCTTAAGCGGGGGGGCCGTGAACACCGGGGAGCTGTTTTTT.

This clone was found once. This CDR3 reads CASSLPRVGGVHEQFF. The CDR3 nucleotides are TGTGCCAGCAGTTTACCACGGGTAGGGGGCGTACATGAGCAGTTCTTC. This sequence joins TRBV27 and TRBJ2-1, with 7 bases aligning to TRBD1. The junction had 12 bases not matched to a gene; V was cut back by 2 bases and J by 8 bases. The CDR3 length is 16 residues. The germline CDR1 and CDR2 sequences are MNHEY and SMNVEV (reference sequence).

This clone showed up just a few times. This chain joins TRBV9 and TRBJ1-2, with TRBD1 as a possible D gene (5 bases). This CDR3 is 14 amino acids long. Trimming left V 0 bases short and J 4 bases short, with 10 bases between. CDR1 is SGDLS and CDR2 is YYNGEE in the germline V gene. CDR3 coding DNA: TGTGCCAGCAGCGTAGAGGGGCAAAGCTATGGCTACACCTTC. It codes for CASSVEGQSYGYTF.

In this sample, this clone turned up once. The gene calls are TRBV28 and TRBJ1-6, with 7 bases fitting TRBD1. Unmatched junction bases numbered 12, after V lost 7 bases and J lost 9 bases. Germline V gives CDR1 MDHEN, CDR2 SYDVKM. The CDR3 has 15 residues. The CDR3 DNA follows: TGTGCCAGCAATCCTCGGCAGGGGGATGGTTCACCCCTCCACTTT. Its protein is CASNPRQGDGSPLHF.

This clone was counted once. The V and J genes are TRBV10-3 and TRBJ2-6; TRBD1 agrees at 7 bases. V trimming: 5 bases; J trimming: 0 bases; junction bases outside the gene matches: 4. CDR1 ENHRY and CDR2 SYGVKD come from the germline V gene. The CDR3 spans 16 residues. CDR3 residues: CAISRDSSSGANVLTF. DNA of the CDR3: TGTGCCATCAGTCGGGACAGCAGCTCTGGGGCCAACGTCCTGACTTTC.

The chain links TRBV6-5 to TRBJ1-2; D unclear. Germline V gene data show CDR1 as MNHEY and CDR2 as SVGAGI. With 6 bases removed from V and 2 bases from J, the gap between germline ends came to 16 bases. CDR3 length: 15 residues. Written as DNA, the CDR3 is TGTGCCAGCAGCCCCCTCGCCACAGCAAACTATGGCTACACCTTC. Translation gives CASSPLATANYGYTF.

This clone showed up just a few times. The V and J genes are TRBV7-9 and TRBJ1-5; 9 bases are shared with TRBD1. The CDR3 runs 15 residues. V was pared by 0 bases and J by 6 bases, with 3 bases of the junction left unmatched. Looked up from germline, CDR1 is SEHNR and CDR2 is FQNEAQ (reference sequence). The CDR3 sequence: CASSLAGQGSQPQHF. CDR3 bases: TGTGCCAGCAGCTTAGCGGGACAGGGTTCTCAGCCCCAGCATTTT.

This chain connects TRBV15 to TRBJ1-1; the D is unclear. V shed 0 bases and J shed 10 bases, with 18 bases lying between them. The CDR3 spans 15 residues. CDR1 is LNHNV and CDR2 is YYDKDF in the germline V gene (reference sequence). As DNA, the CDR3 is TGTGCCACCAGCAGAGATTATAGCGAGGGCGGCGGAGCTTTCTTT. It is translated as CATSRDYSEGGGAFF.

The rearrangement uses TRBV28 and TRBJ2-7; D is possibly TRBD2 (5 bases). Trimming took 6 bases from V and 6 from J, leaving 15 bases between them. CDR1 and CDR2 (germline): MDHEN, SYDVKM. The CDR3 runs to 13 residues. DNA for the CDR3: TGTGCCAGCAGGGGCGCGGGTTCGGTCGAGCAGTACTTC. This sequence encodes CASRGAGSVEQYF.

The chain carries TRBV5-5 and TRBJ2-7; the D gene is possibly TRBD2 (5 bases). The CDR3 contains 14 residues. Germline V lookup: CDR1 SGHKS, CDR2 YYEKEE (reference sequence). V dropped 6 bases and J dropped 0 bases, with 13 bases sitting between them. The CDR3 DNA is TGTGCCAGCACTGGAGGCCCCGTCTCCTACGAGCAGTACTTC. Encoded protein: CASTGGPVSYEQYF.

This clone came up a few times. In DNA, the CDR3 is TGTGCCAGCAGCTTGGGGGGGAATGAAAAACTGTTTTTT. It yields the protein CASSLGGNEKLFF. The V gene is TRBV7-9, the J gene TRBJ1-4, with D perhaps TRBD1 (5 bases). Germline assignment: CDR1 SEHNR and CDR2 FQNEAQ (reference sequence). V gave up 3 bases and J gave up 5 bases, with 7 bases separating them. This CDR3 is 13 amino acids long.

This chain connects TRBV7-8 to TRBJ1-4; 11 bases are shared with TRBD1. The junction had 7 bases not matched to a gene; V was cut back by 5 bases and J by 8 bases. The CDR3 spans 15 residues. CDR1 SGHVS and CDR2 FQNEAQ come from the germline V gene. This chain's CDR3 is CASSPWTGGEEKLFF. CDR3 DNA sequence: TGTGCCAGCAGCCCTTGGACAGGGGGCGAGGAAAAACTGTTTTTT.

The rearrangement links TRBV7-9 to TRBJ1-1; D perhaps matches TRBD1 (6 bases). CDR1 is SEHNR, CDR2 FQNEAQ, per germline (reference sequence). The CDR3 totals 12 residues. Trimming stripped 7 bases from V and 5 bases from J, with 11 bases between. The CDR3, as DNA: TGTGCCAGCACCACGCAGGGGACTGAAGCTTTCTTT. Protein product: CASTTQGTEAFF.

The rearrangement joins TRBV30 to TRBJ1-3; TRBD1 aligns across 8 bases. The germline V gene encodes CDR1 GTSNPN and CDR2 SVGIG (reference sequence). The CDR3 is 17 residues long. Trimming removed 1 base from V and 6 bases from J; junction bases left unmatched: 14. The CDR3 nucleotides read TGTGCCTGGAGTGATAGCTTCCTACAGGGGGTCTTAAACACCATATATTTT. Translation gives CAWSDSFLQGVLNTIYF.